This T cell receptor beta chain was captured by sequencing in a study of cytomegalovirus exposure and HLA in healthy donors. A note on this clone: The antigen is not known.

The V gene's germline CDR1 is LGHNA and CDR2 YNFKEQ. There are 16 residues in the CDR3. V shed 0 bases and J 0 bases; nucleotides not matched to a gene: 4. The PCR used 60 Vbeta and 13 Jbeta primers. Libraries were prepared by immunoSEQ multiplex PCR; TCRdb keeps only in-frame clonotypes and omits some of them. The table has some 160,000 clones, less than 80% seen once. Study-wide results and caveats: Cytomegalovirus association was assigned to approximately 160 TCR beta chains. Most TCR sequences were uncommon, yet certain public TCRs appeared in many donors.

V usage is TRBV4-2 and J usage is TRBJ1-2; TRBD1 matches at 7 bases. Material: PBMCs. The source is a middle-aged woman in good health and CMV-seronegative. CDR3 region: CASSQEAQGSNYGYTF. CDR3 DNA sequence: TGTGCCAGCAGCCAAGAAGCACAGGGGTCTAACTATGGCTACACCTTC.